Sequencing of this T cell receptor (beta chain) was carried out in a study of cytomegalovirus exposure and HLA in healthy donors. Study conclusions and caveats: Information on immune exposure was restricted to one variable (CMV serostatus).

After removal of 2 bases from V and 12 bases from J, the junction contained 13 bases not matched to a gene. The germline V gene encodes CDR1 MNHNY and CDR2 SVGAGI (reference sequence). The CDR3 has 16 residues. This clone is medium-sized by share. Its antigen is unknown. PCR involved 60 Vbeta and 13 Jbeta primers. The data were produced by immunoSEQ multiplex PCR, yet TCRdb's version contains in-frame clones alone and is incomplete. This sample has about 140,000 clones, with less than 80% found just once. The TCR was taken from a man aged 50 to 60 in good health and CMV-seropositive. The sequencing input was PBMCs. J is TRBJ1-4 and V is TRBV6-6; 9 bases are shared with TRBD1. CDR3 DNA: TGTGCCAGCAGTTACCGAAGGGGGACAGGGCCACTTGAACTGTTTTTT. Amino acid sequence: CASSYRRGTGPLELFF.